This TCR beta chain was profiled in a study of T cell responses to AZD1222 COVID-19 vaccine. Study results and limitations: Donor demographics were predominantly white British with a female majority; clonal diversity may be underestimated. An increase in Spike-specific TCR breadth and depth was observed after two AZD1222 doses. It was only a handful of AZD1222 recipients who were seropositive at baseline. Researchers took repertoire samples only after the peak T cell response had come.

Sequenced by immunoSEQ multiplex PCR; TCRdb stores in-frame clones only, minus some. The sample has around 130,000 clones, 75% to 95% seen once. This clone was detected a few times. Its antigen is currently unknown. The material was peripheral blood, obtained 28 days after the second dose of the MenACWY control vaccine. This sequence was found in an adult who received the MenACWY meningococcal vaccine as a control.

CDR3 DNA sequence: TGCGCCAGCAGCTTGGTAGGGGCGAATGAAAAACTGTTTTTT. Protein product: CASSLVGANEKLFF. The genes are TRBV5-1 and TRBJ1-4; possibly TRBD1 for D (5 bases). Germline CDR1 is SGHRS and CDR2 is YFSETQ. V was pared by 0 bases and J by 5 bases, with 8 bases between. The CDR3 is 14 amino acids.